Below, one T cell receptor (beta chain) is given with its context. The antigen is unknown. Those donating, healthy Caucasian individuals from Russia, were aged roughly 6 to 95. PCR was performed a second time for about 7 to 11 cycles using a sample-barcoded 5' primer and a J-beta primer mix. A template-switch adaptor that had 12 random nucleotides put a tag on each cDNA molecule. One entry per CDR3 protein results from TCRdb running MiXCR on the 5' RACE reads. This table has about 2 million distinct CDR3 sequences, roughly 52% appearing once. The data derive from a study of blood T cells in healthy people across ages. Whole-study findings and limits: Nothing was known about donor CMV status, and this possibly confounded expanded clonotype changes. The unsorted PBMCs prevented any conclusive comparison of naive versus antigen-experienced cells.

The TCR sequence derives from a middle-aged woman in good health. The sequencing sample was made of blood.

The CDR3 is CAIRDSGTGGGETQYF. In DNA form, the CDR3 reads TGTGCCATCAGGGACTCCGGGACAGGGGGAGGGGAGACCCAGTACTTC. J is TRBJ2-5 and V is TRBV10-3; TRBD1 aligns across 11 bases. Germline CDR1 and CDR2: ENHRY and SYGVKD. With V trimmed by 6 bases and J by 5 bases, 11 bases remained unmatched. This CDR3 is built from 16 residues.